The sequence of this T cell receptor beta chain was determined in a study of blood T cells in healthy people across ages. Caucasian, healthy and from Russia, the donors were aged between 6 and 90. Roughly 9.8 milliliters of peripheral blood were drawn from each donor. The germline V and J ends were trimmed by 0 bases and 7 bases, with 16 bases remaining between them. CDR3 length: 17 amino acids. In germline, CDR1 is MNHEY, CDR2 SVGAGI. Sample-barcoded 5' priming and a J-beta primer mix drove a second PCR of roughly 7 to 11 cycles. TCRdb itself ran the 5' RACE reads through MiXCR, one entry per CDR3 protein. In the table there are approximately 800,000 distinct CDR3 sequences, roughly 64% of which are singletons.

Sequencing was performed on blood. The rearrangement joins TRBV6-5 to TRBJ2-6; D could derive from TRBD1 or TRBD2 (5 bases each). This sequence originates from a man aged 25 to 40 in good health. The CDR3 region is CASSYSIGTGAANVLTF. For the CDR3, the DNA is TGTGCCAGCAGTTACTCGATAGGGACCGGGGCTGCCAACGTCCTGACTTTC.